This T cell receptor (beta chain) appears in the sequencing data of a study of T cell clones after liver transplantation. Overall study results and limits: Graft donor-reactive T cells possibly entered the graft instead of undergoing deletion. A significant post-transplant drop in circulating graft-donor-reactive CD4 TCRbeta sequences occurred in most of the 8 subjects.

This clone was seen more than once but under ten times. Its cognate antigen is unknown. Other DNA sequences within the sample encode an identical CDR3. CDR1 MGHRA and CDR2 YSYEKL come from the germline V gene. The CDR3 is 14 residues long. V was cut by 0 bases and J by 3 bases, with 9 bases left in between. Sequenced by immunoSEQ multiplex PCR; TCRdb stores in-frame clones only, minus some. The top ten hold roughly 27% of the sample, which has 15,000 or so clones, about four fifths seen once. This chain uses TRBV4-1 with TRBJ2-7; D is undetermined. The input for sequencing was CD8+ T cells from blood, taken approximately 50 months after liver transplant. This TCR came from a human patient who received a liver transplant. The T cells may come from the graft donor. CDR3 loop: CASSQEGRLYEQYF. Here the CDR3 DNA reads TGCGCCAGCAGCCAAGAGGGAAGGCTCTACGAGCAGTACTTC.